One and the same sample provided the 8 T cell receptor beta chains below, sequenced in a study of vaccination and CD4 T cells after COVID-19 (dated by TCRdb to 2021 to 2024). The treatment or condition label, as the study defines it: roughly 11-day PBMC culture with coronavirus spike peptide pools or control peptides (ViraFEST assay). Library preparation employed PCR. Sequencer: Illumina iSeq 100. DNA from cultured CD4+ T cells underwent TCR sequencing with the Oncomine TCR Beta short-read assay at the Johns Hopkins FTIC core. Starting from the raw public reads, TCRdb applied fastp trimming at Q25, assembled clones with MiXCR and retained in-frame beta chains. Each entry is one CDR3 protein sequence, shown with its most common DNA and genes. Recorded for this sample are about 16,000 distinct CDR3 sequences; about two fifths of them occurred a single time. Around 6.6% of the sample belongs to the ten largest clones.

These receptors lack a known antigen. Material: CD4+ T cells from blood, cultured in vitro, obtained after SARS-CoV-2 vaccination. The origin of the receptors is a human donor who had recovered from COVID-19.

Sample share makes this clonotype medium-sized. This chain links TRBV7-2 with TRBJ1-1, with a possible D match to TRBD1 (5 bases). This CDR3 comprises 15 residues. Germline V gene lookup returns CDR1 SGHTA and CDR2 FQGNSA. Deletions cut 2 bases from V and 0 bases from J, with 10 bases between. DNA of the CDR3: TGTGCCAGCAGCTTACTGGGACTAATGAACACTGAAGCTTTCTTT. This translates into CASSLLGLMNTEAFF.

The chain recombines TRBV15 with TRBJ2-1; D may correspond to TRBD1 or TRBD2 (5 bases each). This CDR3 spans 16 amino acids. Trimming pared 0 bases from V and 8 bases from J, leaving 17 bases between. In germline, CDR1 is LNHNV, CDR2 YYDKDF (reference sequence). CDR3 in DNA: TGTGCCACCAGCAGAGATGGGGGTACGGGCAAGGATGAGCAGTTCTTC. Translated, it gives CATSRDGGTGKDEQFF.

The rearrangement uses TRBV10-1 and TRBJ2-2; TRBD2 is a possible D gene (6 bases). V lost 0 bases to trimming and J lost 7 bases, with 9 bases between them. CDR3 length: 14 residues. Looked up from germline, CDR1 is WNHNN and CDR2 is SYGVQD (reference sequence). CDR3 DNA: TGCGCCAGCAGTGAGTCGGGGGGACGCGGGGAGCTGTTTTTT. Translating gives CASSESGGRGELFF.

The chain recombines TRBV20-1 with TRBJ2-7; TRBD2 matches 10 bases. The germline CDR1 and CDR2 sequences are DFQATT and SNEGSKA (reference sequence). V lost 4 bases to trimming and J lost 0 bases; unmatched junction nucleotides: 6. CDR3 length: 15 residues. As DNA, the CDR3 is TGCAGTGCTAAGTCCCTAGCGGGGGACTCCTACGAGCAGTACTTC. Translated: CSAKSLAGDSYEQYF.

This clonotype was seen just once. The chain links TRBV20-1 to TRBJ2-3, with D hard to call. There are 12 residues in the CDR3. Per the germline V gene, CDR1 is DFQATT and CDR2 is SNEGSKA (reference sequence). Trimming pared 3 bases from V and 5 bases from J, leaving 9 bases between. CDR3 sequence reads: CSASPKKDTQYF. The CDR3 DNA is TGCAGTGCTAGCCCGAAGAAAGATACGCAGTATTTT.

CDR3 sequence reads: CASSQVFQGTDTEAFF. The CDR3 bases are TGTGCCAGCAGCCAAGTCTTTCAGGGGACGGACACTGAAGCTTTCTTT. This chain connects TRBV4-2 to TRBJ1-1, with a weak D call TRBD1 (6 bases). The CDR3 is 16 amino acids. V was cut by 1 base and J by 3 bases, with 15 bases left in between. Germline V gives CDR1 LGHNA, CDR2 YNFKEQ.

The gene calls are TRBV7-6 and TRBJ1-3; no reliable D call. V lost 8 bases and J 3 bases, leaving 8 bases between the germline ends. Germline-derived CDR1 and CDR2 are SGHVS and FNYEAQ. The CDR3 runs to 12 residues. The DNA of the CDR3 is TGTGCCAGCGACCTATATGGAAACACCATATATTTT. Its protein product is CASDLYGNTIYF.

The CDR3 spells CASSIAPQGSEQYF. CDR3 bases: TGTGCCAGTAGTATCGCACCCCAGGGGAGCGAGCAGTACTTC. V is TRBV19 and J is TRBJ2-7; weak D call: TRBD1 (6 bases). V lost 3 bases, J lost 6 bases, and 15 bases lay in between. Germline CDR1 is LNHDA and CDR2 is SQIVND (reference sequence). The CDR3 length is 14 residues.